Each of the 17 T cell receptor beta chains below was sequenced from the same sample in a study of T cell repertoires and HLA-DP antigens. Their antigens remain unidentified. Profiling relied on immunoSEQ multiplex PCR, and the TCRdb table lists in-frame clones only, not all of them. The sample has approximately 100,000 clones, around nine tenths seen once. Sequencing was done on a sample of CD4+ T cells from PBMCs. The receptors were sampled from a man between 45 and 60 years old in good health and CMV-seronegative.

This clone has just one count. The V and J genes are TRBV6-1 and TRBJ2-2; no clear D gene. From germline, CDR1 is MNHNS and CDR2 SASEGT. Deletions cut 5 bases from V and 1 base from J, with 8 bases between. The CDR3 covers 14 residues. CDR3 DNA sequence: TGTGCCAGCAGTCGCACAGAGAACACCGGGGAGCTGTTTTTT. Translated, it gives CASSRTENTGELFF.

This clone was observed at least ten times. In DNA form, the CDR3 reads TGTGCCAGCAGCGCCACCGGGACATCCTACGAGCAGTACTTC. It specifies CASSATGTSYEQYF. The rearrangement links TRBV9 to TRBJ2-7; D perhaps matches TRBD1 (6 bases). V was cut by 3 bases and J by 1 base, with 11 bases left in between. CDR3 length: 14 residues. The germline CDR1 and CDR2 sequences are SGDLS and YYNGEE.

The chain links TRBV2 to TRBJ2-1, with 10 bases fitting TRBD2. Looked up from germline, CDR1 is SNHLY and CDR2 is FYNNEI. This CDR3 has 13 amino acids. The trim removed 10 bases at V and 5 bases at J, leaving 5 bases unmatched. The CDR3 nucleotides read TGTGCCACTGAGCGGGGGGGGCACAATGAGCAGTTCTTC. Translating it yields CATERGGHNEQFF.

The chain has TRBV5-1 and TRBJ2-1, with 10 positions matching TRBD2. The germline V gene has CDR1 SGHRS and CDR2 YFSETQ. CDR3 size: 16 residues. The V segment lost 4 bases and the J segment 7 bases; nucleotides outside the gene matches: 11. The CDR3, as DNA: TGCGCCAGCAGCCCCCGAGCGGGGGGGCCAGGAAATGAGCAGTTCTTC. The encoded protein is CASSPRAGGPGNEQFF. Complete variable domain (other parts from reference TRBV5-1 and TRBJ2-1): KAGVTQTPRYLIKTRGQQVTLSCSPISGHRSVSWYQQTPGQGLQFLFEYFSETQRNKGNFPGRFSGRQFSNSRSEMNVSTLELGDSALYLCASSPRAGGPGNEQFFGPGTRLTVL.

The J gene is TRBJ2-7, the V gene TRBV7-8; the match to TRBD2 covers 12 bases. CDR1 SGHVS and CDR2 FQNEAQ come from the germline V gene. V shed 6 bases and J 5 bases; nucleotides not matched to a gene: 11. The CDR3 runs to 16 residues. This CDR3 is CASRKTPGLAGHEQYF. The CDR3 bases are TGTGCCAGCAGAAAAACTCCGGGACTAGCGGGCCACGAGCAGTACTTC. The full variable domain, its missing parts supplied by reference TRBV7-8 and TRBJ2-7, is GAGVSQSPRYKVAKRGQDVALRCDPISGHVSLFWYQQALGQGPEFLTYFQNEAQLDKSGLPSDRFFAERPEGSVSTLKIQRTQQEDSAVYLCASRKTPGLAGHEQYFGPGTRLTVT.

The rearrangement joins TRBV30 to TRBJ1-1; D call uncertain. The CDR3 has 14 residues. The V gene's germline CDR1 is GTSNPN and CDR2 SVGIG (reference sequence). V was trimmed by 3 bases and J by 2 bases, leaving 13 bases between them. CDR3 residues: CAWRGGQHNTEAFF. DNA for the CDR3: TGTGCCTGGAGAGGTGGGCAGCATAACACTGAAGCTTTCTTT. The full variable domain, with the rest looked up from reference TRBV30 and TRBJ1-1, is SQTIHQWPATLVQPVGSPLSLECTVEGTSNPNLYWYRQAAGRGLQLLFYSVGIGQISSEVPQNLSASRPQDRQFILSSKKLLLSDSGFYLCAWRGGQHNTEAFFGQGTRLTVV.

This rearrangement joins TRBV9 to TRBJ2-7; unclear D gene. Trimming cost V 0 bases and J 2 bases, with 12 bases left between them. Germline V gene data show CDR1 as SGDLS and CDR2 as YYNGEE. This CDR3 is built from 15 residues. Here the CDR3 DNA reads TGTGCCAGCAGCGTAGCTCCAGGCATGACCTACGAGCAGTACTTC. Translating it yields CASSVAPGMTYEQYF.

The V call is TRBV5-1, the J call TRBJ2-7; possible D gene TRBD2, 6 bases. The V and J ends lost 0 bases and 0 bases respectively, with 13 bases between them. The CDR3 runs 16 residues. CDR1 is SGHRS, CDR2 YFSETQ, per germline. CDR3 nucleotide sequence: TGCGCCAGCAGCTTGGCCGGCGGGGCGAGCTCCTACGAGCAGTACTTC. This sequence encodes CASSLAGGASSYEQYF.

This sequence joins TRBV2 and TRBJ2-3, with D maybe TRBD1 (5 bases). The V and J ends lost 11 bases and 2 bases respectively, with 17 bases between them. Per the germline V gene, CDR1 is SNHLY and CDR2 is FYNNEI. The CDR3 totals 14 residues. In DNA form, the CDR3 reads TGTGCCGGGCAGGGCTACGGCCACACAGATACGCAGTATTTT. Protein sequence: CAGQGYGHTDTQYF.

The rearrangement uses TRBV7-2 and TRBJ1-5; D uncertain. V dropped 5 bases and J dropped 4 bases, with 18 bases sitting between them. Per the germline V gene, CDR1 is SGHTA and CDR2 is FQGNSA. CDR3 size: 16 residues. The CDR3 DNA reads as TGTGCCAGCAGCACGATTACTAAAGCTACGAATCAGCCCCAGCATTTT. It codes for CASSTITKATNQPQHF.

This clone was found once. The CDR3: CASSRRQPMNTEAFF. The CDR3 coding sequence is TGTGCCAGCAGTAGACGACAGCCCATGAACACTGAAGCTTTCTTT. The chain links TRBV6-5 to TRBJ1-1; a possible D gene is TRBD1 (5 bases). Germline V gene lookup returns CDR1 MNHEY and CDR2 SVGAGI. CDR3 length: 15 residues. The V and J ends lost 5 bases and 0 bases respectively, with 13 bases between them.

The chain is built from TRBV6-1 and TRBJ2-2, with D unresolved. Germline CDR1 is MNHNS and CDR2 is SASEGT. The CDR3 totals 14 residues. Trimming took 2 bases from V and 2 from J, leaving 6 bases between them. Written as DNA, the CDR3 is TGTGCCAGCAGTGAACTGGGTAACACCGGGGAGCTGTTTTTT. Amino acid sequence: CASSELGNTGELFF.

The chain recombines TRBV20-1 with TRBJ2-3; D not resolved. The germline CDR1 and CDR2 sequences are DFQATT and SNEGSKA (reference sequence). The CDR3 has 11 residues. Trimming left V 5 bases short and J 6 bases short, with 9 bases between. CDR3 in amino acids: CSADRSDTQYF. As DNA, the CDR3 is TGCAGTGCTGACCGGAGCGATACGCAGTATTTT.

This clone came up once. This sequence joins TRBV10-3 and TRBJ1-2; D unclear. V lost 5 bases, J lost 3 bases, and 4 bases lay in between. This CDR3 region has 11 residues. CDR1 ENHRY and CDR2 SYGVKD come from the germline V gene. CDR3 in amino acids: CAISNDYGYTF. CDR3 nucleotides: TGTGCCATCAGTAATGACTATGGCTACACCTTC.

The chain recombines TRBV6-5 with TRBJ1-2; TRBD1 matches at 9 bases. The V and J ends lost 7 bases and 7 bases, in that order; junction bases with no gene match: 13. Germline loops: CDR1 MNHEY, CDR2 SVGAGI. This CDR3 is 15 amino acids long. DNA for the CDR3: TGTGCCAGCACCCTACGGGGGGACAGGGATGGTGGCTACACCTTC. Translation gives CASTLRGDRDGGYTF.

Turning to this clone: The same CDR3 arises from other DNA sequences in this sample as well. The genes are TRBV2 and TRBJ1-6; D remains ambiguous. The CDR3 is 13 amino acids. V was trimmed by 6 bases and J by 8 bases, leaving 11 bases between them. Germline V gene lookup returns CDR1 SNHLY and CDR2 FYNNEI. CDR3 bases: TGTGCCAGCAGCGGCACGGGAGATTCACCCCTCCACTTT. Protein: CASSGTGDSPLHF.

The genes are TRBV5-1 and TRBJ2-7; 7 bases are a match to TRBD2. Germline trimming cut 2 bases from V and 4 bases from J; bases unmatched to any gene: 6. From germline, CDR1 is SGHRS and CDR2 YFSETQ. The CDR3 length is 14 residues. The CDR3: CASSFGAGMYEQYF. CDR3 DNA sequence: TGCGCCAGCAGCTTTGGAGCGGGAATGTACGAGCAGTACTTC.